This entry describes one T cell receptor (beta chain). The data were obtained in a study of cytomegalovirus exposure and HLA in healthy donors. PCR employed 60 Vbeta and 13 Jbeta primers. Using immunoSEQ multiplex PCR, the repertoire was profiled, and TCRdb retains in-frame clones only, with some absent. The table lists 60,000 or so clones, 65% to 85% of them singletons. Input material: PBMCs. This TCR came from a female donor in good health and CMV-seronegative.

CDR3 protein: CASSPHSSGGRSYTF. CDR3 sequence (DNA): TGTGCCAGCAGTCCCCATTCATCAGGGGGAAGAAGCTACACCTTC. The rearrangement uses TRBV27 and TRBJ1-2, with 7 nucleotides matching TRBD1. CDR1 and CDR2 (germline): MNHEY, SMNVEV (reference sequence). This CDR3 comprises 15 residues. Trimming cost V 5 bases and J 9 bases; bases outside gene matches: 15.